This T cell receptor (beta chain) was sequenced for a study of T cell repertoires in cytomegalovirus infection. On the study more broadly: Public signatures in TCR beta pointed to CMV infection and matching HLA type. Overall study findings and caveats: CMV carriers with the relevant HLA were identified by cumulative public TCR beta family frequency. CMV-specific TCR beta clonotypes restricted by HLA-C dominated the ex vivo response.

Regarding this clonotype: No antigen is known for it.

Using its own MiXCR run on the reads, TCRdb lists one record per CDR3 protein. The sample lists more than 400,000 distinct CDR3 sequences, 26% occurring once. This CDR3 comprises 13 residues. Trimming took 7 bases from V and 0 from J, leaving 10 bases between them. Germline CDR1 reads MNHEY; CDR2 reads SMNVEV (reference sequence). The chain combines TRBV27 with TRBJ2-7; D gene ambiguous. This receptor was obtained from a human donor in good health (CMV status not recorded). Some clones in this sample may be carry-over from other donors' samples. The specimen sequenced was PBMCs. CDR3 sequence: CASKSSNSYEQYV. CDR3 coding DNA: TGTGCCAGCAAATCCTCCAACTCCTACGAGCAGTACGTC.